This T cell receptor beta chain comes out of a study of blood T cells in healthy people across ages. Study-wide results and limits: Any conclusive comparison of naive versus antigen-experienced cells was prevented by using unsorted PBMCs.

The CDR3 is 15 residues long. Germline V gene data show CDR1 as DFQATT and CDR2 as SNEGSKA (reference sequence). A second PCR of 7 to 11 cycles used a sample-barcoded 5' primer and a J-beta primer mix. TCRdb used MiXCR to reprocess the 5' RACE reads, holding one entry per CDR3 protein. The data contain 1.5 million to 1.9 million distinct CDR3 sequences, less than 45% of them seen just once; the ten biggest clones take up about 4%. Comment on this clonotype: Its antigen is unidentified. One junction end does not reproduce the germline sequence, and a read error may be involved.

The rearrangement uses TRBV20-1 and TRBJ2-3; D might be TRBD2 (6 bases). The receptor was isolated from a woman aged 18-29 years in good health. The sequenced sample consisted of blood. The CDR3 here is CGAGPSAQYTDTQYF. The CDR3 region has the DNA TGCGGTGCTGGGCCTAGCGCGCAATACACAGATACGCAGTATTTT.